The sequence of this T cell receptor (beta chain) was determined in a study of read filtering for tumor transcriptome and immune sequencing. Study-level information: DNase treatment preceded whole-transcriptome library preparation. General study results and limits: Approximately 80% of IR-seq clonotypes had one read, totaling about 3.5% of reads; RNA-seq: 74.6% and 44.6%.

This clonotype occurred a few times. Its antigen is as yet unknown. The library was built from around 380 ng RNA with molecular barcoded adaptors for alpha/delta and beta/gamma chains. TCRdb reanalysed the reads using MiXCR and keeps one entry per CDR3 protein. The sample contains tens of thousands of distinct CDR3 sequences, approximately 15% of which appear only once. Germline V gene sequence: CDR1 ENHRY, CDR2 SYGVKD. This CDR3 comprises 14 residues. The ends were cut back, 7 bases at V and 2 bases at J, with 14 bases in the middle. The clonotype originates from a donor at least 40 years old with multiple myeloma. J is TRBJ2-5 and V is TRBV10-3, with D unresolved. The source material was a population of CD138-negative cells sorted from bone marrow. The CDR3 bases are TGTGCCATCAAGGATTTCAGAGAACAAGAGACCCAGTACTTC. Translation gives CAIKDFREQETQYF.